What follows describes a single T cell receptor beta chain. Its antigen is currently unknown. The sample originates from a study of CD8 T cells in Susac syndrome. General study points: An acknowledgment was made by the study that its TCR sequencing and HLA analysis involved relatively few individuals.

Germline V gene sequence: CDR1 SNHLY, CDR2 FYNNEI. The J segment lost 6 bases and the V segment lost 4 bases, leaving 9 bases of the junction unmatched. This CDR3 spans 17 amino acids. Reverse transcription of roughly 0.45 to 1 ug RNA was performed with random hexamers. TCRdb reanalysed the immunoSEQ multiplex PCR reads using MiXCR and keeps one entry per CDR3 protein. The sample includes about 280,000 distinct CDR3 sequences, approximately 85% of them seen just once. Material for sequencing was CD8+ T cells from PBMCs. V usage is TRBV2 and J usage is TRBJ2-2, with 12 bases that match TRBD1. The sequence came from a human donor with multiple sclerosis. DNA for the CDR3: TGTGCCAGCAGTGTAATCCGGGACAGGGGGCAATCCGGGGAGCTGTTTTTT. Translation: CASSVIRDRGQSGELFF.